These T cell receptor beta chains were read from a single sample in a study of blood T cell repertoires in COVID-19. Sequencing was performed with immunoSEQ multiplex PCR; in TCRdb, only in-frame clones are kept and a portion is missing. Seen here are around 70,000 clones, approximately 78% observed once, and the top ten hold 15% to 17%. Material for sequencing was peripheral blood. Source of these receptors: a human donor in a cohort sampled during active COVID-19. Each CDR3 is given with its conserved first and last residue.

V gene: TRBV6-2/TRBV6-3
CDR3 length: 15
CDR3 protein: CASSYGQGTSYEQYF

V gene: TRBV30
CDR3 length: 13
CDR3 protein: CAWSRGALEKLFF

V gene: TRBV11-3
CDR3 length: 16
CDR3 protein: CASSLGTGRGEETQYF

V gene: TRBV30
CDR3 length: 15
CDR3 protein: CAWSVLPLNTGELFF

V gene: TRBV29-1
CDR3 length: 14
CDR3 protein: CSVATSGRTETQYF

V gene: TRBV11-2
CDR3 length: 15
CDR3 protein: CASSLRQGWNYGYTF

V gene: TRBV14
CDR3 length: 14
CDR3 protein: CASSQDRGRYGYTF

V gene: TRBV29-1
CDR3 length: 16
CDR3 protein: CSVLPATGENTGELFF

V gene: TRBV6-1
CDR3 length: 14
CDR3 protein: CASSDQGALNEQYF

V gene: TRBV29-1
CDR3 length: 11
CDR3 protein: CSVSTSYEQFF

V gene: TRBV18
CDR3 length: 13
CDR3 protein: CASSSVEAGELFF

V gene: TRBV18
CDR3 length: 16
CDR3 protein: CASSPNGQGGSNEQFF

V gene: TRBV10-1
CDR3 length: 13
CDR3 protein: CASSDPGEDIQYF

V gene: TRBV25-1
CDR3 length: 13
CDR3 protein: CASSGQGNYGYTF

V gene: TRBV5-6
CDR3 length: 13
CDR3 protein: CASNWGGVYEQYF

V gene: TRBV2
CDR3 length: 15
CDR3 protein: CASSDRGQLNTEAFF

V gene: TRBV24-1
CDR3 length: 11
CDR3 protein: CATSQGSEAFF

V gene: TRBV10-3
CDR3 length: 16
CDR3 protein: CAISPPGQGDNQPQHF

V gene: TRBV7-2
CDR3 length: 14
CDR3 protein: CASSRNRLNTEAFF

V gene: TRBV2
CDR3 length: 12
CDR3 protein: CASYDRGKGYTF

V gene: TRBV18
CDR3 length: 15
CDR3 protein: CASSEYRDNSYEQYF

V gene: TRBV5-6
CDR3 length: 15
CDR3 protein: CASSPFRDNHSPLHF

V gene: TRBV25-1
CDR3 length: 13
CDR3 protein: CASRDDSLYEQYF

V gene: TRBV2
CDR3 length: 13
CDR3 protein: CASREAAVGELFF

V gene: TRBV5-1
CDR3 length: 14
CDR3 protein: CASSLRTGNTEAFF